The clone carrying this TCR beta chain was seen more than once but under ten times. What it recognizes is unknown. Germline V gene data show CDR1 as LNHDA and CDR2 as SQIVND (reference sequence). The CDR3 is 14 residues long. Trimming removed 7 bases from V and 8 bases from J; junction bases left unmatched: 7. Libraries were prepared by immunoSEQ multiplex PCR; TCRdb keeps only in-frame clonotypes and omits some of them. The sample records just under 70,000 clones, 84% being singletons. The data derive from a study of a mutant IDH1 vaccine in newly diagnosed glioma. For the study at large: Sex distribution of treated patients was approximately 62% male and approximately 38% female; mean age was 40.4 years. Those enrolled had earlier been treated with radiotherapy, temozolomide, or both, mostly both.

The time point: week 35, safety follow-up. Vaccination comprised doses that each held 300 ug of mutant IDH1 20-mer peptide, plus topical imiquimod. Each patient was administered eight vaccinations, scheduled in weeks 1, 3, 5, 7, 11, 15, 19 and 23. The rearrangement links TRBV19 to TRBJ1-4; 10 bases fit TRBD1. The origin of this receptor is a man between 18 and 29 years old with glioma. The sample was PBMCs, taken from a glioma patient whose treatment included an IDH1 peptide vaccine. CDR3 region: CASKGRGQGEKLFF. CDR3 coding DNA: TGTGCCAGTAAAGGACGGGGACAGGGGGAAAAACTGTTTTTT. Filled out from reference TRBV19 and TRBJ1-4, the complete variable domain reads DGGITQSPKYLFRKEGQNVTLSCEQNLNHDAMYWYRQDPGQGLRLIYYSQIVNDFQKGDIAEGYSVSREKKESFPLTVTSAQKNPTAFYLCASKGRGQGEKLFFGSGTQLSVL.